This TCR beta chain appears in the sequencing data of a study of blood T cell repertoires in COVID-19. Background on the study: The United States, Italy and Spain were the sources of the acute and convalescent COVID-19 samples.

Measured with immunoSEQ multiplex PCR; TCRdb has only the in-frame clones, and not every one. Among fewer than 200,000 clones listed, about 88% were seen once. This clone was found a few times. The germline CDR1 and CDR2 sequences are MDHEN and SYDVKM. The V and J ends lost 5 bases and 9 bases respectively, with 8 bases between them. The CDR3 runs 11 residues. The study recruited people aged about 18 to 89 years across roughly 25 US areas. J is TRBJ1-5 and V is TRBV28; the D is unclear. The sequence came from a young woman who had recovered from COVID-19. Sequencing used PBMCs or T cells enriched from blood (not recorded which). This CDR3 reads CASSDEGPQHF. CDR3 sequence (DNA): TGTGCCAGCAGTGACGAGGGGCCCCAGCATTTT.